This TCR beta chain was captured by sequencing in a study of shared clonotypes between healthy human individuals. TCRdb's copy holds only in-frame clones and misses some; the assay was immunoSEQ multiplex PCR. In the table there are around 2.5 million clones, roughly 93% of which are singletons. V lost 0 bases and J 3 bases, leaving 11 bases between the germline ends. The CDR3 is 14 residues long. The germline CDR1 and CDR2 sequences are GTSNPN and SVGIG (reference sequence). This TCR came from a young man in good health. Some clones in this sample may be carry-over from other donors' samples. V and J are TRBV30 and TRBJ1-2; D call uncertain. Sequenced input: naive CD4+ T cells from PBMCs. The subset here: CD45RA+ positively selected. This CDR3 is CAWSVLRSYYGYTF. For the CDR3, the DNA is TGTGCCTGGAGTGTACTCAGGTCTTACTATGGCTACACCTTC.